This TCR beta chain was sequenced during a study of pediatric ulcerative colitis. Rectal tissue came from one to two pinch biopsies taken at colonoscopy. Concerning this clone: Its antigen is not identified.

This was a survey-level run. Only in-frame clones appear in the TCRdb table, and some are missing; sequencing was by immunoSEQ multiplex PCR. The profile covers 30,000 to 40,000 clones, with about three quarters appearing a single time and about 1.1% taken by the ten largest. Trimming pared 0 bases from V and 6 bases from J, leaving 10 bases between. The germline CDR1 and CDR2 sequences are SGHRS and YFSETQ. This CDR3 is 13 amino acids long. Study-wide results and limits: Rectal pinch biopsies may have included blood-derived T cells, especially in patients with overt colitis.

The sequencing sample was made of gut tissue. The chain joins TRBV5-1 to TRBJ2-7; D not resolved. The sequence derives from a boy between 10 and 17 years old with mild ulcerative colitis. The CDR3 spells CASSLVRASEQYF. CDR3 bases: TGCGCCAGCAGCTTGGTTAGGGCCTCCGAGCAGTACTTC.